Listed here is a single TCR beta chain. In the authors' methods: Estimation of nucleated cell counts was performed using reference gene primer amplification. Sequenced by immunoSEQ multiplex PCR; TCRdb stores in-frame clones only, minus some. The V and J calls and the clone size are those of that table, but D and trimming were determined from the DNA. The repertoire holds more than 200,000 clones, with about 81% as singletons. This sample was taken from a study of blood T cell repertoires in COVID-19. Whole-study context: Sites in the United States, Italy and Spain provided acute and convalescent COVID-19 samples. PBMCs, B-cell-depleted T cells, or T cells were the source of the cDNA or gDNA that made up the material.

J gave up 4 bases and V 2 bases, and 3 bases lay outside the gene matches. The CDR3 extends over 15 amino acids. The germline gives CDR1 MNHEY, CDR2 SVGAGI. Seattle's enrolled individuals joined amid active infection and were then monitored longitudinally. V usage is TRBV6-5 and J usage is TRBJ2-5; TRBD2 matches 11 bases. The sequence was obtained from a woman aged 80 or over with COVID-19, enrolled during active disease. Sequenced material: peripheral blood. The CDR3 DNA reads TGTGCCAGCAGTTACGTTAGCGGGGGGGCAGAGACCCAGTACTTC. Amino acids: CASSYVSGGAETQYF.